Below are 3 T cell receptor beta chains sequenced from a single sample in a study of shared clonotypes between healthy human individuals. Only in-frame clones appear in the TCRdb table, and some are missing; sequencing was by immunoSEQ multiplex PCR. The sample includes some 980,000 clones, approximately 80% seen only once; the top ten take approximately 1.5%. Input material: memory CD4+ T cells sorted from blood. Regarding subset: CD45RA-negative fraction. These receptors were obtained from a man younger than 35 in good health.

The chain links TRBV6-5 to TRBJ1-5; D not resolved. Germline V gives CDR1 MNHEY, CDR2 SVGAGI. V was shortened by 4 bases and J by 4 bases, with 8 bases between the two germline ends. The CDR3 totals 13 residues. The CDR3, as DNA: TGTGCCAGCAGTTCAAGCGGGAATCAGCCCCAGCATTTT. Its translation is CASSSSGNQPQHF.

The CDR3 coding sequence is TGTGCCAGCGGTGGAGGGCCGGGAGGACCTTTGGGGACGCAGTATTTT. It yields the protein CASGGGPGGPLGTQYF. The chain links TRBV7-2 to TRBJ2-3; TRBD2 agrees at 7 bases. J gave up 9 bases and V 8 bases, and 20 bases lay outside the gene matches. In germline, CDR1 is SGHTA, CDR2 FQGNSA. CDR3 size: 16 residues.

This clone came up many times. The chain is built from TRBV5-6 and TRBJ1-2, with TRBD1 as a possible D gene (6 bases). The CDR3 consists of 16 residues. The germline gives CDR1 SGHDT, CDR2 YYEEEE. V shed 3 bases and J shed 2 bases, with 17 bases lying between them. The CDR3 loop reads CASSSTETGQNYGYTF. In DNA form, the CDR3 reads TGTGCCAGCAGCTCGACCGAGACAGGACAAAACTATGGCTACACCTTC.